These T cell receptor beta chains were read from a single sample in a study of cytomegalovirus exposure and HLA in healthy donors. The data were produced by immunoSEQ multiplex PCR, yet TCRdb's version contains in-frame clones alone and is incomplete. The sample contains around 150,000 clones, 85% to 90% of which appear only once. Sequenced sample: PBMCs. These receptors were taken from a man younger than 30 in good health and CMV-seropositive. Each CDR3 is given with its conserved first and last residue. The D gene is left open where the match is weak. Size tells how often a clone was seen (once, few, many) or the class of an expanded clone, and some rows leave it out.

d_gene,abundance,v_gene,j_gene,CDR3aa,CDR3nt
-,-,TRBV7-6,TRBJ2-3,CASSSAAESTDTQYF,TGTGCCAGCAGCAGCGCAGCGGAGAGCACAGATACGCAGTATTTT
TRBD1,-,TRBV13,TRBJ1-2,CASSFRDRGRSDYGYTF,TGTGCCAGCAGCTTCAGGGACAGGGGGAGGTCGGACTATGGCTACACCTTC
-,-,TRBV11-2,TRBJ1-4,CASSLEGRVAWEKLFF,TGTGCCAGCAGCTTAGAAGGGAGGGTTGCGTGGGAAAAACTGTTTTTT
-,few,TRBV6-6,TRBJ1-5,CASSYGGFNPQHF,TGTGCCAGCAGTTACGGGGGCTTTAACCCCCAGCATTTT
-,-,TRBV13,TRBJ2-7,CASSQRGDRQYF,TGTGCCAGCAGCCAAAGGGGGGACAGGCAGTACTTC
TRBD1,-,TRBV6-5,TRBJ2-7,CASSYAGQGYEQYF,TGTGCCAGCAGTTACGCGGGACAGGGTTACGAGCAGTACTTC
TRBD2,-,TRBV7-9,TRBJ2-7,CASSLGAGAYEQYF,TGTGCCAGCAGCTTAGGTGCGGGAGCGTACGAGCAGTACTTC
TRBD2,-,TRBV19,TRBJ2-7,CASSIDRNSGSYEQYF,TGTGCCAGTAGTATAGATCGGAATAGCGGGTCCTACGAGCAGTACTTC
TRBD2,-,TRBV2,TRBJ2-5,CASSASGQETQYF,TGTGCCAGCAGTGCTAGCGGGCAAGAGACCCAGTACTTC
TRBD1,once,TRBV5-4,TRBJ1-2,CASSSGQNYGYTF,TGTGCCAGCAGCTCGGGACAGAACTATGGCTACACCTTC
TRBD2,-,TRBV2,TRBJ2-1,CASTSPNTSGTIDNEQFF,TGTGCCAGCACCTCACCTAACACATCCGGGACTATTGACAATGAGCAGTTCTTC
-,-,TRBV5-1,TRBJ1-1,CASSLVAGMNTEAFF,TGCGCCAGCAGCTTGGTGGCAGGGATGAACACTGAAGCTTTCTTT
TRBD2,-,TRBV5-4,TRBJ2-1,CASSSPGTSGSGEQFF,TGTGCCAGCAGCTCCCCAGGGACTAGCGGGAGTGGTGAGCAGTTCTTC
TRBD1,once,TRBV9,TRBJ2-4,CASSVSWDRKNIQYF,TGTGCCAGCAGCGTATCGTGGGACAGAAAAAACATTCAGTACTTC
-,-,TRBV5-8,TRBJ1-1,CASSSQDRWTEAFF,TGTGCCAGCAGCTCCCAGGACAGATGGACTGAAGCTTTCTTT
TRBD1,-,TRBV5-1,TRBJ2-3,CASRSGYRGSADTQYF,TGCGCCAGCAGAAGCGGATACAGGGGATCCGCAGATACGCAGTATTTT
-,-,TRBV10-3,TRBJ2-1,CATLNVGGSYNEQFF,TGTGCCACCCTCAATGTGGGGGGCTCCTACAATGAGCAGTTCTTC
TRBD1,-,TRBV19,TRBJ1-2,CASSPSGTGGYGYTF,TGTGCCAGTAGTCCCTCAGGGACAGGGGGCTATGGCTACACCTTC
TRBD2,-,TRBV11-2,TRBJ2-5,CASSLGFLADQETQYF,TGTGCCAGCAGCTTAGGTTTTCTAGCGGACCAAGAGACCCAGTACTTC
-,-,TRBV5-1,TRBJ2-7,CASSLAPSETYEQYF,TGCGCCAGCAGCTTGGCCCCTAGCGAGACCTACGAGCAGTACTTC
-,once,TRBV19,TRBJ2-2,CASSIVYTGELFF,TGTGCCAGTAGTATCGTCTACACCGGGGAGCTGTTTTTT
-,-,TRBV9,TRBJ2-3,CASSAGSTDTQYF,TGTGCCAGCAGCGCGGGGAGCACAGATACGCAGTATTTT
-,-,TRBV28,TRBJ1-1,CASSSVNTEAFF,TGTGCCAGCAGTTCAGTAAACACTGAAGCTTTCTTT
-,-,TRBV9,TRBJ2-5,CASSVATTGQETQYF,TGTGCCAGCAGCGTAGCTACGACAGGCCAAGAGACCCAGTACTTC
-,-,TRBV4-2,TRBJ1-1,CASSLYGRNTEAFF,TGTGCCAGCAGCCTGTATGGGAGGAACACTGAAGCTTTCTTT
-,-,TRBV19,TRBJ2-3,CASSTGQLLPDTQYF,TGTGCCAGTAGTACAGGCCAGCTTCTACCCGATACGCAGTATTTT